Below are 23 T cell receptor beta chains sequenced from a single sample in a study of blood T cell repertoires in COVID-19. Profiled with immunoSEQ multiplex PCR; TCRdb holds only in-frame clones, not every one. The table lists 300,000 to 400,000 clones, approximately 87% of them singletons. The sequencing sample was made of PBMCs or T cells enriched from blood (not recorded which). The receptors originated from a woman between 25 and 40 years old with acute COVID-19.

V and J are TRBV5-1 and TRBJ2-1; maybe TRBD1 (7 bases). This CDR3 has 15 amino acids. Germline V gene data show CDR1 as SGHRS and CDR2 as YFSETQ. With 0 bases removed from V and 5 bases from J, the gap between germline ends came to 12 bases. The CDR3 loop is CASSLATRGDNEQFF. For the CDR3, the DNA is TGCGCCAGCAGCTTGGCGACCAGGGGGGACAATGAGCAGTTCTTC. Looking up the rest from reference TRBV5-1 and TRBJ2-1 gives the full variable domain: KAGVTQTPRYLIKTRGQQVTLSCSPISGHRSVSWYQQTPGQGLQFLFEYFSETQRNKGNFPGRFSGRQFSNSRSEMNVSTLELGDSALYLCASSLATRGDNEQFFGPGTRLTVL.

V and J are TRBV2 and TRBJ2-7, with 8 bases identical to TRBD1. Germline V CDR1 and CDR2: SNHLY, FYNNEI. The CDR3 has 13 residues. V trimming: 10 bases; J trimming: 6 bases; junction bases outside the gene matches: 11. The CDR3 protein is CATTLRTGLEQYF. CDR3 nucleotides: TGTGCCACCACTCTAAGGACAGGGCTCGAGCAGTACTTC.

The chain carries TRBV24-1 and TRBJ1-1; 12 nucleotides agree with TRBD1. The CDR3 sequence is 17 residues long. The V gene's germline CDR1 is KGHDR and CDR2 SFDVKD. J lost 5 bases, V lost 4 bases, and 10 bases had no gene match. The CDR3: CATSESPGQGANTEAFF. In DNA form, the CDR3 reads TGTGCCACCAGTGAATCCCCGGGACAGGGGGCGAATACTGAAGCTTTCTTT.

V and J are TRBV29-1 and TRBJ1-1; 7 bases are shared with TRBD1. Germline CDR1 reads SQVTM; CDR2 reads ANQGSEA. This CDR3 is built from 13 residues. V lost 0 bases and J lost 7; bases outside the gene matches: 5. CDR3 bases: TGCAGCGTTGAAGATTGGGCAGGGGGTGAAGCTTTCTTT. Protein: CSVEDWAGGEAFF.

The chain couples TRBV6-5 to TRBJ2-7; TRBD2 matches 10 bases. Trimming removed 8 bases from V and 2 bases from J; junction bases left unmatched: 6. CDR3 length: 14 residues. Germline assignment: CDR1 MNHEY and CDR2 SVGAGI. The CDR3 here is CASHTSGVPYEQYF. The CDR3 DNA is TGTGCCAGCCATACTAGCGGGGTCCCCTACGAGCAGTACTTC.

In its sample, this clone was seen once. This chain joins TRBV6-5 and TRBJ1-6; 8 bases align to TRBD1. Per germline, CDR1 MNHEY and CDR2 SVGAGI. V lost 9 bases to trimming and J lost 9 bases; unmatched junction nucleotides: 7. This CDR3 region has 13 residues. CDR3 amino acids: CASTWDRLSPLHF. The CDR3 DNA reads TGTGCCAGTACCTGGGACAGGCTTTCACCCCTCCACTTT.

The chain's CDR3 is CASSYKYGTEAFF. The CDR3 DNA is TGTGCCAGCAGTTATAAGTACGGTACTGAAGCTTTCTTT. The rearrangement joins TRBV6-5 to TRBJ1-1; D unresolved. V was pared by 3 bases and J by 5 bases, with 10 bases between. CDR1 is MNHEY, CDR2 SVGAGI, per germline. This CDR3 is 13 amino acids long.

The chain has TRBV7-9 and TRBJ1-1; 8 bases map to TRBD1. Germline CDR1 SEHNR, CDR2 FQNEAQ (reference sequence). Trimming at V came to 5 bases and at J to 5 bases, leaving 13 bases not matched to a gene. This CDR3 is 16 amino acids long. The CDR3 bases are TGTGCCAGCAGCAACGGGACAGGCTTAAGAGGGACTGAAGCTTTCTTT. This translates into CASSNGTGLRGTEAFF.

J is TRBJ2-2 and V is TRBV29-1, with D unresolved. Germline CDR1 reads SQVTM; CDR2 reads ANQGSEA. The CDR3 sequence is 13 residues long. Trimming removed 8 bases from V and 1 base from J, with 11 bases in between. CDR3 residues: CSFQQRNTGELFF. CDR3 DNA: TGCAGCTTTCAACAGAGGAACACCGGGGAGCTGTTTTTT.

This clone came up a few times. This specimen includes other DNA sequences encoding the same CDR3. V gene TRBV24-1 combines with J gene TRBJ2-7; 7 nucleotides agree with TRBD1. The CDR3 loop spans 14 amino acids. Germline V gives CDR1 KGHDR, CDR2 SFDVKD. The junction had 2 bases not matched to a gene; V was cut back by 2 bases and J by 2 bases. CDR3: CATSDSTGTYEQYF. The CDR3 nucleotides are TGTGCCACCAGTGATTCGACAGGGACCTACGAGCAGTACTTC.

This clone was detected only a few times. The V and J genes are TRBV7-3 and TRBJ2-2, with 7 bases lining up with TRBD1. Germline V lookup: CDR1 SGHTA, CDR2 FQGTGA. Losses at the gene ends were 5 bases for V and 3 bases for J; bases not matched to a gene: 15. This CDR3 region has 18 residues. The CDR3 is CASSLRASGQGDTGELFF. The CDR3 nucleotides are TGTGCCAGCAGCCTACGGGCCTCGGGGCAGGGGGACACCGGGGAGCTGTTTTTT.

J is TRBJ2-4 and V is TRBV18; 7 bases fit TRBD1. Per the germline V gene, CDR1 is KGHSH and CDR2 is LQKENI. This CDR3 comprises 15 residues. V gave up 5 bases and J gave up 4 bases; unmatched junction bases: 8. The CDR3 reads CASSRPGTEKNIQYF. DNA for the CDR3: TGTGCCAGCTCAAGACCCGGGACAGAAAAAAACATTCAGTACTTC.

This chain links TRBV9 with TRBJ2-3; 7 bases are shared with TRBD2. Germline values: CDR1 SGDLS, CDR2 YYNGEE. This CDR3 contains 18 residues. J gave up 0 bases and V 3 bases, and 13 bases lay outside the gene matches. The CDR3: CASSGDGTTRYSTDTQYF. For the CDR3, the DNA is TGTGCCAGCAGCGGAGATGGGACTACACGTTATAGCACAGATACGCAGTATTTT.

The chain recombines TRBV9 with TRBJ2-2; 9 bases fit TRBD1. Germline CDR1 reads SGDLS; CDR2 reads YYNGEE. The trim removed 2 bases at V and 5 bases at J, leaving 10 bases unmatched. The length of the CDR3 is 17 residues. The CDR3 region has the DNA TGTGCCAGCAGCGTCAGTACAGGGGGCATAAAAACCGGGGAGCTGTTTTTT. The encoded protein is CASSVSTGGIKTGELFF.

The chain uses TRBV7-6 and TRBJ2-7, with TRBD1 matching over 8 bases. Trimming removed 3 bases from V and 5 bases from J; junction bases left unmatched: 0. Germline CDR1 reads SGHVS; CDR2 reads FNYEAQ. CDR3 length: 12 amino acids. The CDR3 loop is CASSLGQDEQYF. The DNA for the CDR3 is TGTGCCAGCAGCTTGGGACAGGACGAGCAGTACTTC. The complete variable domain, with remaining parts taken from reference TRBV7-6 and TRBJ2-7, reads GAGVSQSPRYKVTKRGQDVALRCDPISGHVSLYWYRQALGQGPEFLTYFNYEAQQDKSGLPNDRFSAERPEGSISTLTIQRTEQRDSAMYRCASSLGQDEQYFGPGTRLTVT.

CDR3 DNA sequence: TGTGCCAGCAGTGCGGGACAGGGGGCTGACGAGCAGTACTTC. This gives the protein CASSAGQGADEQYF. The chain carries TRBV6-1 and TRBJ2-7, with 12 bases matching TRBD1. CDR3 length: 14 residues. The ends lost 4 bases at V and 5 bases at J; junction bases unmatched: 3. Germline CDR1 and CDR2: MNHNS and SASEGT.

J is TRBJ2-7 and V is TRBV5-1; 13 bases fit TRBD2. In germline, CDR1 is SGHRS, CDR2 YFSETQ. CDR3 size: 16 residues. V shed 3 bases and J 0 bases; nucleotides not matched to a gene: 3. CDR3 DNA sequence: TGCGCCAGCAGCTATTGGACTAGCGGGGGCTCCTACGAGCAGTACTTC. It specifies CASSYWTSGGSYEQYF.

The chain carries TRBV27 and TRBJ1-2; D is possibly TRBD1 (6 bases). Per germline, CDR1 MNHEY and CDR2 SMNVEV (reference sequence). This CDR3 region has 14 residues. Trimming pared 5 bases from V and 4 bases from J, leaving 14 bases between. The DNA of the CDR3 is TGTGCCAGCAGTCCGAATGGACAGAGCTATGGCTACACCTTC. Encoded protein: CASSPNGQSYGYTF.

The chain links TRBV19 to TRBJ2-3; 11 positions agree with TRBD2. After removal of 7 bases from V and 4 bases from J, the junction contained 7 bases not matched to a gene. The CDR3 contains 15 residues. The germline gives CDR1 LNHDA, CDR2 SQIVND (reference sequence). The CDR3 protein is CASTVSGGAADTQYF. The CDR3 DNA follows: TGTGCCAGTACCGTTAGCGGGGGGGCAGCAGATACGCAGTATTTT.

The chain couples TRBV12-3 or TRBV12-4 to TRBJ2-7; 8 bases match TRBD1. This CDR3 has 13 residues. After removal of 5 bases from V and 4 bases from J, the junction contained 4 bases not matched to a gene. The CDR3 reads CASSNRGVYEQYF. The CDR3 DNA reads as TGTGCCAGCAGTAACAGGGGGGTTTACGAGCAGTACTTC.

The chain has TRBV30 and TRBJ2-7, with TRBD2 as a possible D gene (5 bases). Trimming removed 7 bases at V and 3 bases at J, with 16 bases between. This CDR3 region has 13 residues. The germline V gene has CDR1 GTSNPN and CDR2 SVGIG (reference sequence). CDR3 amino acids: CASAEGSLYEQYF. CDR3 in DNA: TGTGCCTCCGCTGAGGGCAGCCTCTACGAGCAGTACTTC.

This CDR3 reads CATSTDRVVYEQYF. CDR3 bases: TGTGCCACCAGCACCGACAGGGTCGTCTACGAGCAGTACTTC. V is TRBV15 and J is TRBJ2-7, with 7 bases matching TRBD1. The length of the CDR3 is 14 residues. Germline loops: CDR1 LNHNV, CDR2 YYDKDF (reference sequence). Trimming took 4 bases from V and 3 from J; bases not matched to a gene: 6.

The rearrangement links TRBV5-1 to TRBJ2-3; D might be TRBD2 (7 bases). The germline CDR1 and CDR2 sequences are SGHRS and YFSETQ. The CDR3 has 17 residues. V gave up 0 bases and J gave up 4 bases, with 18 bases separating them. The CDR3 loop reads CASSLVGGPSGADTQYF. The CDR3 DNA reads as TGCGCCAGCAGCTTGGTCGGGGGGCCCAGCGGGGCAGATACGCAGTATTTT.